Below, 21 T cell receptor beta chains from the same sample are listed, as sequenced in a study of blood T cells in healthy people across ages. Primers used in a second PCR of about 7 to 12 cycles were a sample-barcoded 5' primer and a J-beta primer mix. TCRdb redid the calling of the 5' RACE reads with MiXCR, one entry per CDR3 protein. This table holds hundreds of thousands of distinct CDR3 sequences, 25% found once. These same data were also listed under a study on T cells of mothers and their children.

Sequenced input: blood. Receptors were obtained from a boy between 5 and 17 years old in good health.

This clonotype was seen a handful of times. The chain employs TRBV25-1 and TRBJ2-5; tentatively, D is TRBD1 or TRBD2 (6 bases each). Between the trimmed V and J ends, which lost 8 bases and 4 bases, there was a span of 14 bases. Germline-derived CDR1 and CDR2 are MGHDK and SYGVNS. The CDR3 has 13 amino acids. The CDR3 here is CASRSGALETQYF. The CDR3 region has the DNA TGTGCCAGCCGGTCGGGGGCACTAGAGACCCAGTACTTC.

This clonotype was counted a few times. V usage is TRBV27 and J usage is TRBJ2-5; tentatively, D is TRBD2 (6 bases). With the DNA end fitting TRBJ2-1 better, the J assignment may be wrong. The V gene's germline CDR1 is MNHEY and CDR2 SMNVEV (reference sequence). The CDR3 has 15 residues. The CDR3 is CASSSTAGTRNEQFF. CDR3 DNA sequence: TGTGCCAGCAGTTCCACAGCGGGTACTAGAAATGAGCAGTTCTTC.

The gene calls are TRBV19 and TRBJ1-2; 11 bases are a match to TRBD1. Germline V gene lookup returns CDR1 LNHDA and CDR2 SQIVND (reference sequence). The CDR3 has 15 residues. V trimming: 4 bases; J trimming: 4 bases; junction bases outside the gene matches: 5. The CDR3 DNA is TGTGCCAGTAGTACCGCCGGGACAGGGGGCTATGGCTACACCTTC. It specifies CASSTAGTGGYGYTF.

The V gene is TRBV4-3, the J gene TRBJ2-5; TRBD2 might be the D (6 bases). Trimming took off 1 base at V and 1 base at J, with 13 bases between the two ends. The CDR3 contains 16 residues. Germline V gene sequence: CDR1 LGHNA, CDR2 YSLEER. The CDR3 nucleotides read TGCGCCAGCAGCCAAGGAAGTAGCGGTCCCCAAGAGACCCAGTACTTC. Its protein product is CASSQGSSGPQETQYF.

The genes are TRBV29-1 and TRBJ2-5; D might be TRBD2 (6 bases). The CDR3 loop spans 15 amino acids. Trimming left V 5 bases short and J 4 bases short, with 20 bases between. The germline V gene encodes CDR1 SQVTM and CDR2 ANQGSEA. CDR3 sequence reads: CSVRRRLATPETQYF. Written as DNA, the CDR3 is TGCAGCGTTCGACGGCGTCTAGCGACCCCAGAGACCCAGTACTTC. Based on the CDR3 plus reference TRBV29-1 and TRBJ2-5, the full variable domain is SAVISQKPSRDICQRGTSLTIQCQVDSQVTMMFWYRQQPGQSLTLIATANQGSEATYESGFVIDKFPISRPNLTFSTLTVSNMSPEDSSIYLCSVRRRLATPETQYFGPGTRLLVL.

CDR3 DNA: TGTGCCAGCAGAATTCAGGGGAGAGGGTATGGCTACACCTTC. Protein product: CASRIQGRGYGYTF. The chain has TRBV28 and TRBJ1-2; TRBD1 might be the D (6 bases). CDR3 length equals 14 residues. In germline, CDR1 is MDHEN, CDR2 SYDVKM. Trimming took 6 bases from V and 5 from J, leaving 16 bases between them.

CDR3 nucleotide sequence: TGTGCCAGCAGCCCCCCGCGGGGGTCCGGGGAGCTGTTTTTT. Protein product: CASSPPRGSGELFF. J is TRBJ2-2 and V is TRBV12-3 or TRBV12-4; 7 bases fit TRBD2. J gave up 6 bases and V 6 bases, and 7 bases lay outside the gene matches. The CDR3 covers 14 residues.

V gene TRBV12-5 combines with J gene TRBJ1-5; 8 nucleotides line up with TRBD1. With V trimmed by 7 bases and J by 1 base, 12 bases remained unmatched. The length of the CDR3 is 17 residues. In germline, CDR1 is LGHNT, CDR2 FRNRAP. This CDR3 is CASAIARGQASNQPQHF. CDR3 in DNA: TGTGCTAGTGCTATTGCCCGGGGACAGGCAAGCAATCAGCCCCAGCATTTT.

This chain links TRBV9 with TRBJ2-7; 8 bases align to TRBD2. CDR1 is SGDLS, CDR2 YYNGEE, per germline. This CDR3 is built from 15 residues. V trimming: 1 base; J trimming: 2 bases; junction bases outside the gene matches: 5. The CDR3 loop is CASSVSTSGPYEQYF. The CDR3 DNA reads TGTGCCAGCAGCGTATCAACTAGCGGACCCTACGAGCAGTACTTC.

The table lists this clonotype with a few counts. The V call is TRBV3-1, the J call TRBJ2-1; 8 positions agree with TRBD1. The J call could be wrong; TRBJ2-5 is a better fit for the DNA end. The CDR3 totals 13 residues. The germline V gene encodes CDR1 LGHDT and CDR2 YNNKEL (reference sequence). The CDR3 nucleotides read TGTGCCAGCACAGGGGGCGCAGTAGAGACCCAGTACTTC. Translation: CASTGGAVETQYF.

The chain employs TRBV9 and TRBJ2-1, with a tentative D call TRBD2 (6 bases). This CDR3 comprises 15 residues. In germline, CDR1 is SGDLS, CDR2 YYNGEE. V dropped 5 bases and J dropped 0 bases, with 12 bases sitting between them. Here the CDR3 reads CASSDRGTSYNEQFF. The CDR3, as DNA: TGTGCCAGCAGTGACCGGGGGACCTCCTACAATGAGCAGTTCTTC.

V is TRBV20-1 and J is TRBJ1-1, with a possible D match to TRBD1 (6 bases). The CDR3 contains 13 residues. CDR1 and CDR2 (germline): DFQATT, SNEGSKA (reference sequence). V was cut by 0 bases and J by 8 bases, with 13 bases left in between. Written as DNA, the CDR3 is TGCAGTGCTAGAGATCAGGGGATTACGGAAGCTTTCTTT. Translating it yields CSARDQGITEAFF.

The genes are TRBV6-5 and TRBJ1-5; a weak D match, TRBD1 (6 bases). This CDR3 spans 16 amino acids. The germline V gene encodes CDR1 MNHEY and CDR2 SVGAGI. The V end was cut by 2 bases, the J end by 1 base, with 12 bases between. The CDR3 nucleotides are TGTGCCAGCAGTTACGGGGGGCCCGGAAGCAATCAGCCCCAGCATTTT. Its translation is CASSYGGPGSNQPQHF.

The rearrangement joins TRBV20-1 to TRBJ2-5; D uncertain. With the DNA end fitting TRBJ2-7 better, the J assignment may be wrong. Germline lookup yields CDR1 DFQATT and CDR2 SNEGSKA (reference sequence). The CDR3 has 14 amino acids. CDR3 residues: CSASPSKGRPEQYF. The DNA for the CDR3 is TGCAGTGCTAGCCCCTCCAAAGGGCGACCCGAGCAGTACTTC.

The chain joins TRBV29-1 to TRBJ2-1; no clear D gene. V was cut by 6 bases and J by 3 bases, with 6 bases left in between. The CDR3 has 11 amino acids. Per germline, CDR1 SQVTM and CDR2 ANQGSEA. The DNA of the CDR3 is TGCAGCGTAAACAACTACAATGAGCAGTTCTTC. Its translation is CSVNNYNEQFF.

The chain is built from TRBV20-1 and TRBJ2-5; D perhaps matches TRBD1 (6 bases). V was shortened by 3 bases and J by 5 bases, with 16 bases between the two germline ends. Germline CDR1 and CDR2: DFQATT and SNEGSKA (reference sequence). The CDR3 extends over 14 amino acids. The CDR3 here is CSARSHYQGETQYF. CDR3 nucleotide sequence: TGCAGTGCTAGGTCGCACTACCAGGGGGAGACCCAGTACTTC.

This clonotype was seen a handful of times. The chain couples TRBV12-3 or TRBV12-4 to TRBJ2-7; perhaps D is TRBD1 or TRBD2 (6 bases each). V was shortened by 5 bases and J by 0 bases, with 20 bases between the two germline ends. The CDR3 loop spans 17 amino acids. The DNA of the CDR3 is TGTGCCAGCAGTCCCGGGATTGGGGGGCCAAGCTCCTACGAGCAGTACTTC. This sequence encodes CASSPGIGGPSSYEQYF.

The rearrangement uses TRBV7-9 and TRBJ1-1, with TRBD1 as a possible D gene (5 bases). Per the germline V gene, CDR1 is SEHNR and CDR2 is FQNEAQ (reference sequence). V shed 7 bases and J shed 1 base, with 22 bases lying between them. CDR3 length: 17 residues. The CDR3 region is CASTDMRGGGRNTEAFF. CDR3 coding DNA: TGTGCCAGCACCGACATGCGTGGGGGAGGAAGGAACACTGAAGCTTTCTTT.

CDR3: CSASPDRLYGYTF. CDR3 bases: TGCAGTGCTAGCCCTGACAGGTTATATGGCTACACCTTC. The rearrangement links TRBV20-1 to TRBJ1-2, with a tentative D call TRBD1 (6 bases). Trimming stripped 3 bases from V and 5 bases from J, with 13 bases between. Germline V CDR1 and CDR2: DFQATT, SNEGSKA (reference sequence). The CDR3 is 13 amino acids.

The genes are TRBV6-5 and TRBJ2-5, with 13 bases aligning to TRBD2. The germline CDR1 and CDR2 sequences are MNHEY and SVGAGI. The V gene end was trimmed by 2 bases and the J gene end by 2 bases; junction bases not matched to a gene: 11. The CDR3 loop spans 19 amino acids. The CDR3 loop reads CASSYIQGLAGMTQETQYF. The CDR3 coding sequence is TGTGCCAGCAGTTACATCCAGGGACTAGCGGGAATGACACAAGAGACCCAGTACTTC.

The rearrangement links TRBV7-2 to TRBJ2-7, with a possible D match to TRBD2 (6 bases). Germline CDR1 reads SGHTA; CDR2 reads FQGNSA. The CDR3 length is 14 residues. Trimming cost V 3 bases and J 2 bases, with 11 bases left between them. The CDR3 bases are TGTGCCAGCAGCTTTCGTAGCGGCACCTACGAGCAGTACTTC. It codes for CASSFRSGTYEQYF.